This T cell receptor beta chain came from a study of T cell responses to AZD1222 COVID-19 vaccine. Findings and limits, study-wide: Mapped onto spike, vaccine-associated CD4 TCRs spanned it and were dominant at 160-218 and 743-854. Per reports, nearly half of all spike-specific TCRs target regions that are unmutated in variants.

About this clone itself: Its cognate antigen is unknown.

Only in-frame clones appear in the TCRdb table, and some are missing; sequencing was by immunoSEQ multiplex PCR. The sample lists some 200,000 clones; about 95% were seen once. This CDR3 region has 14 residues. Germline values: CDR1 LGHNA, CDR2 YSLEER. V dropped 6 bases and J dropped 5 bases, with 13 bases sitting between them. This specimen was peripheral blood, taken 28 days after the second dose of the MenACWY control vaccine. This sequence originates from an adult who received the MenACWY meningococcal vaccine as a control. The genes are TRBV4-3 and TRBJ2-2, with D possibly matching TRBD2 (7 bases). The CDR3 DNA follows: TGCGCCAGCAGAACGGGGGGCGGGACCGGGGAGCTGTTTTTT. Encoded protein: CASRTGGGTGELFF.